A selection of T cell receptor beta chains follows, all from one sample in a study of T-cell memory formation after mild COVID-19. TCRdb used MiXCR to reprocess the 5' RACE reads, holding one entry per CDR3 protein. The data hold approximately 270,000 distinct CDR3 sequences, with roughly 17% observed a single time. The sample was PBMCs or a T cell subset sorted from them (not recorded which). The source is a man between 18 and 35 years old who had mild COVID-19 (a few samples of this study predate the infection). Cell type and time point are not known. Each CDR3 is given without its conserved first and last residue. The order of the fields is V gene, CDR3 protein.

V: TRBV4-1
CDR3: ASSLLGMNTEAF

V: TRBV6-5
CDR3: ASSYSWGNSYEQY

V: TRBV10-3
CDR3: ATHRSTSADTQY

V: TRBV29-1
CDR3: SVYRLAGGQETQY

V: TRBV20-1
CDR3: SARGGARTPEQF

V: TRBV6-1
CDR3: ASSEEGTGSYGYT

V: TRBV20-1
CDR3: SASSVGSGGSPGREQF

V: TRBV2
CDR3: ASSAAGGALNEQF

V: TRBV3-1
CDR3: ASSQGIGIEAF

V: TRBV7-2
CDR3: ASSFTPGAGELF

V: TRBV20-1
CDR3: SASGLAGGTTSTDTQY

V: TRBV6-5
CDR3: ASSYSEGVATNEKLF

V: TRBV5-1
CDR3: ASTGGAGGELF

V: TRBV7-2
CDR3: ASSFYTGELF

V: TRBV5-1
CDR3: ASSFDPNQPQH

V: TRBV7-2
CDR3: ASSLGGVPTEAF

V: TRBV20-1
CDR3: SARLQVVRETQY

V: TRBV9
CDR3: ASSTHRGHEGDSTEAF

V: TRBV12-3/TRBV12-4
CDR3: ASSLGKYYEQY

V: TRBV10-1
CDR3: ASSDPRTGELF

V: TRBV9
CDR3: ASTLTGSPLH

V: TRBV10-3
CDR3: ATWPSPYNSPLH

V: TRBV10-2
CDR3: ASQLAGGETQY

V: TRBV5-1
CDR3: ASSPTPLSGGATYNEQF

V: TRBV7-3
CDR3: ASSLTRGGPSSYNEQF

V: TRBV28
CDR3: ASSLLSGGSPSYNEQF

V: TRBV5-1
CDR3: ASSLGGGAQRISGYT

V: TRBV18
CDR3: ASSPEGTVKETQY

V: TRBV4-2
CDR3: ASSQTSGASYNEQF

V: TRBV5-1
CDR3: ASSFGAGVTYNEQF

V: TRBV24-1
CDR3: ATQGSSYNEQF

V: TRBV29-1
CDR3: SVDRQGRGNEQF

V: TRBV25-1
CDR3: ASGQGKTQY

V: TRBV5-4
CDR3: ASSDRASGGYEQY

V: TRBV11-2
CDR3: ASSGTSGVNTGELF

V: TRBV7-3
CDR3: ASSLGLYNEQF

V: TRBV7-2
CDR3: ASSLGTDRGRIYGYT

V: TRBV6-5
CDR3: ASSYFGPGQTKNIQY

V: TRBV7-7
CDR3: ASSPLGERTDTQY

V: TRBV25-1
CDR3: ASSGPGQETPNTGELF

V: TRBV6-5
CDR3: ASSYSWQNNEQF

V: TRBV11-2
CDR3: ASSLEGGGFNEQF

V: TRBV6-6
CDR3: ASSYGTANYGYT